Below are 23 T cell receptor beta chains sequenced from a single sample in a study of cytomegalovirus exposure and HLA in healthy donors. PCR primers comprised 60 Vbeta and 13 Jbeta primers. Clones were sequenced by immunoSEQ multiplex PCR, and TCRdb holds only the in-frame ones, with some missing. The table records around 150,000 clones, roughly 71% of them present only once. Sequenced: PBMCs. The receptor set was obtained from a woman in her forties in good health and CMV-seronegative.

The chain combines TRBV5-4 with TRBJ1-1, with D maybe TRBD1 (6 bases). Trimming cost V 3 bases and J 1 base, with 19 bases left between them. Germline V gene data show CDR1 as SGHNT and CDR2 as YYREEE (reference sequence). The CDR3 extends over 17 amino acids. CDR3 sequence reads: CASSSGGGAGRNTEAFF. The CDR3 DNA reads TGTGCCAGCAGCTCGGGGGGCGGAGCAGGGAGGAACACTGAAGCTTTCTTT.

The rearrangement joins TRBV6-4 to TRBJ2-3, with a tentative D call TRBD2 (6 bases). The V end was cut by 0 bases, the J end by 0 bases, with 19 bases between. CDR1 MRHNA and CDR2 SNTAGT come from the germline V gene. The CDR3 spans 19 residues. CDR3: CASSDSYGGASASTDTQYF. The CDR3 nucleotides are TGTGCCAGCAGTGACTCCTACGGAGGGGCTAGCGCAAGCACAGATACGCAGTATTTT.

This sequence joins TRBV29-1 and TRBJ1-4; D possibly corresponds to TRBD1 (5 bases). The CDR3 has 13 amino acids. Trimming pared 6 bases from V and 4 bases from J, leaving 12 bases between. CDR1 SQVTM and CDR2 ANQGSEA come from the germline V gene. CDR3 coding DNA: TGCAGCGTCAGGCGGGGGGATAATGAAAAACTGTTTTTT. Translation: CSVRRGDNEKLFF.

The V and J genes are TRBV11-3 and TRBJ2-1; 12 bases are shared with TRBD2. The CDR3 totals 18 residues. The junction had 6 bases not matched to a gene; V was cut back by 2 bases and J by 1 base. Looked up from germline, CDR1 is SGHNT and CDR2 is YENEEA. The CDR3 reads CASSLWASGGASYNEQFF. The CDR3, as DNA: TGTGCCAGCAGCTTATGGGCTAGCGGGGGGGCTTCCTACAATGAGCAGTTCTTC.

This chain connects TRBV11-1 to TRBJ2-3; perhaps TRBD1 as D (5 bases). Germline values: CDR1 SGHAT, CDR2 FQDESV (reference sequence). The CDR3 covers 15 residues. Trimming removed 1 base at V and 1 base at J, with 9 bases between. This chain's CDR3 is CASSLDRWGTDTQYF. CDR3 nucleotides: TGTGCCAGCAGCTTAGACAGGTGGGGCACAGATACGCAGTATTTT. Full variable domain (missing parts from reference TRBV11-1 and TRBJ2-3): EAEVAQSPRYKITEKSQAVAFWCDPISGHATLYWYRQILGQGPELLVQFQDESVVDDSQLPKDRFSAERLKGVDSTLKIQPAELGDSAMYLCASSLDRWGTDTQYFGPGTRLTVL.

The chain combines TRBV7-6 with TRBJ2-2, with 8 bases fitting TRBD1. The CDR3 is 15 residues long. V lost 5 bases and J lost 5; bases outside the gene matches: 7. Germline V gene data show CDR1 as SGHVS and CDR2 as FNYEAQ. This CDR3 reads CASSPGQGRTGELFF. The CDR3 DNA follows: TGTGCCAGCAGCCCCGGACAGGGACGGACCGGGGAGCTGTTTTTT.

The chain has TRBV4-3 and TRBJ2-7, with D possibly TRBD1 on 6 matching bases. From germline, CDR1 is LGHNA and CDR2 YSLEER. This CDR3 comprises 15 residues. V gave up 2 bases and J gave up 5 bases, with 16 bases separating them. As DNA, the CDR3 is TGCGCCAGCAGCCAACAGCCAGGGGCCGCGCACGAGCAGTACTTC. It translates to CASSQQPGAAHEQYF.

This clone has only one observation. This chain uses TRBV7-2 with TRBJ2-1; D not resolved. The germline CDR1 and CDR2 sequences are SGHTA and FQGNSA. There are 13 residues in the CDR3. V was cut by 4 bases and J by 6 bases, with 10 bases left in between. CDR3 DNA: TGTGCCAGCAGCTCCCCTAAGCTCAATGAGCAGTTCTTC. Residues: CASSSPKLNEQFF.

J is TRBJ1-6 and V is TRBV6-1; 7 positions agree with TRBD1. There are 14 residues in the CDR3. After removal of 6 bases from V and 8 bases from J, the junction contained 7 bases not matched to a gene. Germline loops: CDR1 MNHNS, CDR2 SASEGT. The CDR3 DNA follows: TGTGCCAGCAGCACCGGGACAGTCTATTCACCCCTCCACTTT. Its translation is CASSTGTVYSPLHF.

V and J are TRBV27 and TRBJ2-3; possible D gene TRBD1, 6 bases. The CDR3 has 16 residues. The V end was cut by 2 bases, the J end by 5 bases, with 17 bases between. CDR1 and CDR2 from the germline V gene are MNHEY and SMNVEV (reference sequence). The CDR3 sequence: CASSLLAGDFGDTQYF. For the CDR3, the DNA is TGTGCCAGCAGTTTACTTGCAGGGGATTTTGGAGATACGCAGTATTTT.

The V call is TRBV2, the J call TRBJ1-1; TRBD1 aligns across 7 bases. J was trimmed by 0 bases and V by 4 bases; bases with no gene match: 11. CDR3 length: 17 amino acids. Germline V gene lookup returns CDR1 SNHLY and CDR2 FYNNEI. CDR3 loop: CASSASAQGIMNTEAFF. The DNA of the CDR3 is TGTGCCAGCAGTGCTAGCGCACAGGGGATTATGAACACTGAAGCTTTCTTT.

J is TRBJ1-2 and V is TRBV10-3; 8 nucleotides line up with TRBD1. Losses at the gene ends were 2 bases for V and 4 bases for J; bases not matched to a gene: 0. The CDR3 length is 13 residues. Germline V lookup: CDR1 ENHRY, CDR2 SYGVKD. The CDR3 spells CAISEDRGYGYTF. The CDR3 DNA reads TGTGCCATCAGTGAGGACAGGGGCTATGGCTACACCTTC.

The chain is built from TRBV5-1 and TRBJ2-7; tentatively, D is TRBD1 (8 bases). The germline gives CDR1 SGHRS, CDR2 YFSETQ. CDR3 size: 14 residues. V lost 4 bases and J 7 bases, leaving 18 bases between the germline ends. DNA of the CDR3: TGCGCCAGCAGCCTGGACAGGGAGGGGTGGGAGCAGTACTTC. This gives the protein CASSLDREGWEQYF.

The V gene is TRBV6-5, the J gene TRBJ2-2; possible D gene TRBD1, 6 bases. CDR1 and CDR2 from the germline V gene are MNHEY and SVGAGI. V gave up 2 bases and J gave up 6 bases, with 7 bases separating them. This CDR3 is 13 amino acids long. In nucleotides, the CDR3 is TGTGCCAGCAGTTACGGGGGCCCCGGGGAGCTGTTTTTT. Amino acids: CASSYGGPGELFF.

V is TRBV5-1 and J is TRBJ1-6; D ambiguous. This CDR3 has 13 amino acids. Germline lookup yields CDR1 SGHRS and CDR2 YFSETQ. Trimming took off 0 bases at V and 9 bases at J, with 7 bases between the two ends. The CDR3 DNA sequence: TGCGCCAGCAGCTTGGCTTCACTTTCACCCCTCCACTTT. It yields the protein CASSLASLSPLHF.

The chain recombines TRBV30 with TRBJ1-2; the D is unclear. V was pared by 2 bases and J by 0 bases, with 13 bases between. This CDR3 has 15 amino acids. Germline V gene sequence: CDR1 GTSNPN, CDR2 SVGIG (reference sequence). CDR3 amino acids: CAWSPRSYTNYGYTF. The CDR3 DNA follows: TGTGCCTGGAGTCCACGATCATACACTAACTATGGCTACACCTTC.

Comment on this clone: A read error may account for a junction end that differs from germline. The chain combines TRBV28 with TRBJ1-2; D gene unclear. The CDR3 consists of 11 residues. CDR1 and CDR2 from the germline V gene are MDHEN and SYDVKM. DNA of the CDR3: TGCGCCAGCAGTAACTCCCTAGGCTACACCTTC. Translating it yields CASSNSLGYTF.

The J gene is TRBJ2-1, the V gene TRBV6-6; D is perhaps TRBD1 (5 bases). The germline V and J ends were trimmed by 0 bases and 5 bases, with 14 bases remaining between them. The CDR3 is made up of 16 amino acids. Germline V gene sequence: CDR1 MNHNY, CDR2 SVGAGI (reference sequence). Here the CDR3 reads CASSYSPLPRDNEQFF. Here the CDR3 DNA reads TGTGCCAGCAGTTACTCTCCGCTTCCCAGGGACAATGAGCAGTTCTTC.

The J gene is TRBJ1-3, the V gene TRBV5-6, with TRBD1 matching over 9 bases. V shed 4 bases and J 3 bases; nucleotides not matched to a gene: 2. The CDR3 is made up of 14 amino acids. Germline V gene sequence: CDR1 SGHDT, CDR2 YYEEEE. Here the CDR3 reads CASSPGQGGNTIYF. The CDR3 DNA sequence: TGTGCCAGCAGCCCGGGACAGGGTGGAAACACCATATATTTT.

On this clone itself: At one end the junction does not follow the germline gene, possibly because of a read error. J is TRBJ1-2 and V is TRBV30; possibly TRBD1 for D (5 bases). CDR3 length: 14 amino acids. Germline assignment: CDR1 GTSNPN and CDR2 SVGIG (reference sequence). CDR3 sequence reads: CTWTTTATAYGYTF. The CDR3 DNA follows: TGTACCTGGACCACCACGGCGACAGCCTATGGCTACACCTTC. The full variable domain, its missing parts supplied by reference TRBV30 and TRBJ1-2, is SQTIHQWPATLVQPVGSPLSLECTVEGTSNPNLYWYRQAAGRGLQLLFYSVGIGQISSEVPQNLSASRPQDRQFILSSKKLLLSDSGFYLCTWTTTATAYGYTFGSGTRLTVV.

The rearrangement links TRBV6-1 to TRBJ1-5; 7 bases fit TRBD1. Per germline, CDR1 MNHNS and CDR2 SASEGT. The CDR3 is made up of 15 amino acids. V was clipped by 6 bases and J by 2 bases; unmatched bases: 7. The CDR3 DNA reads TGTGCCAGCAGCCACACCGGGACAGGCAATCAGCCCCAGCATTTT. Translated: CASSHTGTGNQPQHF.

The chain couples TRBV5-6 to TRBJ1-6; the match to TRBD1 covers 10 bases. The CDR3 extends over 17 amino acids. Germline V gene lookup returns CDR1 SGHDT and CDR2 YYEEEE. V lost 0 bases to trimming and J lost 8 bases; unmatched junction nucleotides: 8. CDR3: CASSLARDRGKYSPLHF. The CDR3 coding sequence is TGTGCCAGCAGCTTGGCCAGGGACAGGGGAAAATATTCACCCCTCCACTTT.

This chain uses TRBV29-1 with TRBJ2-5; a possible D gene is TRBD2 (6 bases). This CDR3 region has 15 residues. The ends were cut back, 0 bases at V and 1 base at J, with 12 bases in the middle. The germline CDR1 and CDR2 sequences are SQVTM and ANQGSEA. The DNA for the CDR3 is TGCAGCGTTGAAGACCCGGGGGAGCCCCAAGAGACCCAGTACTTC. It specifies CSVEDPGEPQETQYF.